Presented here are 5 T cell receptor beta chains from one specimen sequenced in a study of blood T cell repertoires in COVID-19. Some clones are missing from TCRdb's copy, which holds only in-frame ones; the method was immunoSEQ multiplex PCR. The table has tens of thousands of clones, about nine tenths seen once. The sequencing input was peripheral blood. These receptors all stem from a human donor in a cohort sampled during active COVID-19.

The gene calls are TRBV27 and TRBJ1-3; D gene unclear. Germline V CDR1 and CDR2: MNHEY, SMNVEV (reference sequence). This CDR3 comprises 16 residues. Trimming shortened V by 6 bases and J by 1 base, and 16 bases separated the two germline ends. This chain's CDR3 is CASSTRSGVSGNTIYF. The CDR3 DNA sequence: TGTGCCAGCAGCACTAGGTCAGGCGTATCTGGAAACACCATATATTTT.

The J gene is TRBJ2-1, the V gene TRBV2, with 11 nucleotides matching TRBD2. This CDR3 contains 15 residues. Germline-derived CDR1 and CDR2 are SNHLY and FYNNEI. V was pared by 5 bases and J by 3 bases, with 3 bases of the junction left unmatched. This CDR3 is CASSSSGGNYNEQFF. The CDR3, as DNA: TGTGCCAGCAGTTCTAGCGGGGGGAACTACAATGAGCAGTTCTTC. Variable domain in full (rest from reference TRBV2 and TRBJ2-1): EPEVTQTPSHQVTQMGQEVILRCVPISNHLYFYWYRQILGQKVEFLVSFYNNEISEKSEIFDDQFSVERPDGSNFTLKIRSTKLEDSAMYFCASSSSGGNYNEQFFGPGTRLTVL.

The chain carries TRBV25-1 and TRBJ1-6; D possibly corresponds to TRBD1 (5 bases). The length of the CDR3 is 16 residues. Trimming removed 3 bases from V and 7 bases from J, with 16 bases in between. Germline V gene lookup returns CDR1 MGHDK and CDR2 SYGVNS. This CDR3 reads CASSDPRGVGNSPLHF. CDR3 coding DNA: TGTGCCAGCAGTGATCCACGGGGGGTAGGGAATTCACCCCTCCACTTT.

The chain links TRBV19 to TRBJ2-1; 12 nucleotides match TRBD2. Germline-derived CDR1 and CDR2 are LNHDA and SQIVND (reference sequence). CDR3 length: 14 amino acids. The V segment lost 1 base and the J segment 14 bases; nucleotides outside the gene matches: 6. This chain's CDR3 is CASSIVPSGGAKFF. For the CDR3, the DNA is TGTGCCAGTAGTATAGTTCCTAGCGGGGGGGCCAAGTTCTTC.

The rearrangement uses TRBV5-1 and TRBJ2-2; 11 nucleotides line up with TRBD1. Germline CDR1 SGHRS, CDR2 YFSETQ. The V gene end was trimmed by 5 bases and the J gene end by 7 bases; junction bases not matched to a gene: 10. The CDR3 totals 16 residues. The CDR3 DNA reads as TGCGCCAGCAGTCGACCGGGACAGGGGGTCTTCGGGGAGCTGTTTTTT. Its protein is CASSRPGQGVFGELFF.